The 13 T cell receptor beta chains below come from one sample, sequenced in a study of read filtering for tumor transcriptome and immune sequencing. From 300 to 450 ng of RNA, a library with molecular barcoded alpha/delta and beta/gamma adaptors was made. TCRdb ran MiXCR on the reads and lists one entry per CDR3 protein. The table lists about 38,000 distinct CDR3 sequences, about 15% of them singletons. Sequencing was done on a sample of a population of CD138-negative cells sorted from bone marrow. The receptor set was obtained from a donor at least 40 years old with multiple myeloma.

V gene TRBV7-2 combines with J gene TRBJ1-1, with unresolved D. The germline V gene encodes CDR1 SGHTA and CDR2 FQGNSA. V was pared by 5 bases and J by 11 bases, with 21 bases between. The CDR3 sequence is 14 residues long. The CDR3 loop reads CASSTDATWSRAFF. DNA for the CDR3: TGTGCCAGCAGCACCGATGCCACGTGGAGTCGGGCTTTCTTT.

The chain couples TRBV5-1 to TRBJ2-7; 8 nucleotides line up with TRBD1. V lost 3 bases, J lost 4 bases, and 6 bases stayed unmatched. The length of the CDR3 is 14 residues. Germline values: CDR1 SGHRS, CDR2 YFSETQ. CDR3 nucleotide sequence: TGCGCCAGCAGCTCCCGGACAGGGAGATACGAGCAGTACTTC. Translated, it gives CASSSRTGRYEQYF.

This clonotype has ten or more counts. The V and J genes are TRBV27 and TRBJ2-5, with D perhaps matching TRBD1 or TRBD2 (5 bases each). The germline V gene has CDR1 MNHEY and CDR2 SMNVEV (reference sequence). The CDR3 totals 14 residues. The V end was cut by 8 bases, the J end by 0 bases, with 13 bases between. The CDR3: CASGDPRYQETQYF. DNA for the CDR3: TGTGCCAGCGGGGACCCGCGATACCAAGAGACCCAGTACTTC.

This clonotype was recorded at least ten times. The chain joins TRBV6-6 to TRBJ2-7; no definite D call. CDR1 MNHNY and CDR2 SVGAGI come from the germline V gene (reference sequence). CDR3 size: 11 residues. Deletions cut 4 bases from V and 5 bases from J, with 6 bases between. CDR3 sequence: CASSLSDEQYF. In DNA form, the CDR3 reads TGTGCCAGCAGTTTGAGCGACGAGCAGTACTTC.

By share, this clonotype ranks as medium-sized. The rearrangement joins TRBV6-5 to TRBJ2-1, with TRBD1 identical over 7 bases. The CDR3 sequence is 14 residues long. The junction had 8 bases not matched to a gene; V was cut back by 5 bases and J by 7 bases. CDR1 and CDR2 from the germline V gene are MNHEY and SVGAGI. The CDR3 loop reads CASSTRQGKNEQFF. In nucleotides, the CDR3 is TGTGCCAGCAGTACACGACAGGGAAAGAATGAGCAGTTCTTC.

Concerning this clonotype: A single base separates this from a much larger clone, so it may be a read error. This rearrangement joins TRBV2 to TRBJ2-1; D not certain. V lost 8 bases, J lost 5 bases, and 10 bases lay in between. The CDR3 totals 12 residues. The germline V gene has CDR1 SNHLY and CDR2 FYNNEI. For the CDR3, the DNA is TGTGCCAGCGGCTCAGATAACAATGAGCAGTTCTTC. This sequence encodes CASGSDNNEQFF.

Many counts were recorded for this clonotype. CDR3 sequence: CASSLLGHSNQPQHF. In nucleotides, the CDR3 is TGCGCCAGCAGCTTACTGGGACATAGCAATCAGCCCCAGCATTTT. This chain connects TRBV5-1 to TRBJ1-5, with D perhaps TRBD1 (6 bases). This CDR3 comprises 15 residues. Germline CDR1 and CDR2: SGHRS and YFSETQ. The V end lost 2 bases, the J end lost 0 bases, and 9 bases lay between the germline ends.

This clonotype is labeled medium-sized. The chain has TRBV20-1 and TRBJ2-7, with 12 bases that match TRBD2. Germline V lookup: CDR1 DFQATT, CDR2 SNEGSKA (reference sequence). The CDR3 extends over 13 amino acids. After removal of 1 base from V and 10 bases from J, the junction contained 5 bases not matched to a gene. CDR3 bases: TGCAGTGCTAGAGGACTAGCGGGGGCAGTTCAGTACTTC. Protein: CSARGLAGAVQYF.

The V call is TRBV20-1, the J call TRBJ1-5, with D tentatively TRBD1 (6 bases). Per the germline V gene, CDR1 is DFQATT and CDR2 is SNEGSKA (reference sequence). This CDR3 is 14 amino acids long. Trimming took 3 bases from V and 6 from J, leaving 15 bases between them. The CDR3 region is CSASGGWYFQPQHF. CDR3 coding DNA: TGCAGTGCTAGTGGGGGCTGGTATTTTCAGCCCCAGCATTTT.

In this sample, this clonotype is large. This chain links TRBV7-3 with TRBJ2-2; no clear D. Per germline, CDR1 SGHTA and CDR2 FQGTGA. The CDR3 totals 13 residues. V lost 5 bases and J lost 3, with 7 bases in between. The CDR3 DNA reads as TGTGCCAGCAGCGTTATTGACACCGGGGAGCTGTTTTTT. It codes for CASSVIDTGELFF.

With respect to this clonotype: The conserved final phenylalanine or tryptophan is absent from the CDR3, which likely points to a read error. This chain joins TRBV4-3 and TRBJ1-2; 7 bases are shared with TRBD1. This CDR3 has 16 residues. Per germline, CDR1 LGHNA and CDR2 YSLEER. Trimming took 0 bases from V and 2 from J; bases not matched to a gene: 6. CDR3 nucleotide sequence: TGCGCCAGCAGCCAAGATGGGACAGACTCAAACTATGGCTACACCTCC. Its protein product is CASSQDGTDSNYGYTS.

The V and J genes are TRBV12-3 or TRBV12-4 and TRBJ2-1, with 12 nucleotides matching TRBD2. Germline trimming cut 6 bases from V and 5 bases from J; bases unmatched to any gene: 8. The CDR3 length is 16 residues. CDR3 DNA sequence: TGTGCCAGCAGCCCCCTAGCGGGGGGGCCTAACAATGAGCAGTTCTTC. It codes for CASSPLAGGPNNEQFF.

This clonotype occurred many times. V usage is TRBV7-6 and J usage is TRBJ1-3; D gene ambiguous. V was shortened by 3 bases and J by 4 bases, with 10 bases between the two germline ends. The germline CDR1 and CDR2 sequences are SGHVS and FNYEAQ. This CDR3 spans 14 amino acids. CDR3 DNA sequence: TGTGCCAGCAGCTTGAGCGCGACCGGAAACACCATATATTTT. Translated: CASSLSATGNTIYF.